Shown below are 10 T cell receptor beta chains from a single sample sequenced in a study of T cell responses to AZD1222 COVID-19 vaccine. This table comes from immunoSEQ multiplex PCR, and its TCRdb copy is limited to in-frame clones, with some not included. This table has 130,000 or so clones, approximately 95% appearing once. Source: peripheral blood, taken on day 0 of MenACWY control vaccination. These receptors originate from an adult in good health.

The chain employs TRBV27 and TRBJ1-1; D unresolved. Germline V lookup: CDR1 MNHEY, CDR2 SMNVEV (reference sequence). V was cut by 5 bases and J by 4 bases, with 14 bases left in between. The CDR3 extends over 14 amino acids. The CDR3 nucleotides are TGTGCCAGCAGTAGGAGAGGCTTGTCCACTGAAGCTTTCTTT. Protein product: CASSRRGLSTEAFF.

The rearrangement links TRBV19 to TRBJ1-5; D remains unclear. The germline gives CDR1 LNHDA, CDR2 SQIVND (reference sequence). This CDR3 spans 14 amino acids. V lost 3 bases, J lost 2 bases, and 8 bases lay in between. The CDR3: CASSIVTGNQPQHF. DNA for the CDR3: TGTGCCAGTAGTATCGTGACCGGCAATCAGCCCCAGCATTTT.

A single count supports this clone. The chain combines TRBV7-2 with TRBJ2-3; no clear D gene. This CDR3 is built from 15 residues. The V gene lost 3 bases and the J gene lost 0 bases, with 10 bases spanning the gap. Germline lookup yields CDR1 SGHTA and CDR2 FQGNSA. Here the CDR3 reads CASSLTGSSTDTQYF. The CDR3 region has the DNA TGTGCCAGCAGCTTGACCGGGTCTAGCACAGATACGCAGTATTTT.

The gene calls are TRBV19 and TRBJ1-5; D unclear. CDR1 LNHDA and CDR2 SQIVND come from the germline V gene (reference sequence). CDR3 length: 22 amino acids. The ends were cut back, 2 bases at V and 0 bases at J, with 29 bases in the middle. For the CDR3, the DNA is TGTGCCAGTAGTATATCCCTCTCTCGACGGAGAATGGGGTCCTATAGCAATCAGCCCCAGCATTTT. It specifies CASSISLSRRRMGSYSNQPQHF.

This chain uses TRBV6-5 with TRBJ1-3; no reliable D call. Deletions cut 0 bases from V and 4 bases from J, with 7 bases between. CDR1 and CDR2 (germline): MNHEY, SVGAGI. This CDR3 comprises 14 residues. The CDR3 spells CASSYSEGGNTIYF. The CDR3 region has the DNA TGTGCCAGCAGTTACTCGGAAGGGGGAAACACCATATATTTT.

The J gene is TRBJ2-1, the V gene TRBV29-1; tentatively, D is TRBD1 (6 bases). V was clipped by 7 bases and J by 5 bases, with 18 bases between them. Germline CDR1 is SQVTM and CDR2 is ANQGSEA. This CDR3 comprises 14 residues. The CDR3 bases are TGCAGCGCACTGGACAGCTGGATGGACAATGAGCAGTTCTTC. Amino acid sequence: CSALDSWMDNEQFF.

This sequence joins TRBV7-3 and TRBJ1-3; D not resolved. Trimming took off 2 bases at V and 2 bases at J, with 4 bases between the two ends. The germline V gene encodes CDR1 SGHTA and CDR2 FQGTGA. The CDR3 is 13 residues long. CDR3 nucleotides: TGTGCCAGCAGCTTATCTGCTGGAAACACCATATATTTT. Its translation: CASSLSAGNTIYF.

J is TRBJ1-2 and V is TRBV28, with a tentative D call TRBD1 (6 bases). Per the germline V gene, CDR1 is MDHEN and CDR2 is SYDVKM. Trimming pared 6 bases from V and 7 bases from J, leaving 24 bases between. CDR3 length equals 16 residues. CDR3 region: CASRPTLQGTSPGYTF. Here the CDR3 DNA reads TGTGCCAGCAGGCCGACCTTACAGGGAACCTCTCCTGGCTACACCTTC.

This clone was picked up one time. The V call is TRBV9, the J call TRBJ2-2, with 7 bases aligning to TRBD1. J gave up 3 bases and V 5 bases, and 7 bases lay outside the gene matches. Germline CDR1 reads SGDLS; CDR2 reads YYNGEE. This CDR3 contains 15 residues. CDR3 residues: CASRLYRGDTGELFF. CDR3 sequence (DNA): TGTGCCAGCAGACTCTACAGGGGAGACACCGGGGAGCTGTTTTTT.

The rearrangement links TRBV11-1 to TRBJ2-7, with D unresolved. V lost 3 bases to trimming and J lost 6 bases, with 6 bases between them. There are 11 residues in the CDR3. Germline CDR1 reads SGHAT; CDR2 reads FQDESV (reference sequence). The CDR3 loop reads CASSLISEQYF. The CDR3 DNA sequence: TGTGCCAGCAGCTTGATCTCCGAGCAGTACTTC.